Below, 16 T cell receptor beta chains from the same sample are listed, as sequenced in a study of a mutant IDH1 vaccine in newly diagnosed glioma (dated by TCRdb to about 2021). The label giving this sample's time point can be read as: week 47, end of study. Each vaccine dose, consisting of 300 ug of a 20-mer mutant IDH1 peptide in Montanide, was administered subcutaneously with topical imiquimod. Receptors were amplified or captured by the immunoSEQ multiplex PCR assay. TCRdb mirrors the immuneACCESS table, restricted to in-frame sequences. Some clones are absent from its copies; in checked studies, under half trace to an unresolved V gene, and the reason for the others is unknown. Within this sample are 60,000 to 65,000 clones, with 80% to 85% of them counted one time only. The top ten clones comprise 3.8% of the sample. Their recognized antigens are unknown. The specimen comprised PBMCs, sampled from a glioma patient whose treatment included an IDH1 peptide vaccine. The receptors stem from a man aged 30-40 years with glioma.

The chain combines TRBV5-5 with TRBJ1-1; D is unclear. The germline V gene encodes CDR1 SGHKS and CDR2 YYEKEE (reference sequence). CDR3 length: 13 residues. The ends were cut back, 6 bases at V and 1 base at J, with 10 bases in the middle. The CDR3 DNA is TGTGCCAGCACCCCGGCAGCGAACACTGAAGCTTTCTTT. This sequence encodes CASTPAANTEAFF.

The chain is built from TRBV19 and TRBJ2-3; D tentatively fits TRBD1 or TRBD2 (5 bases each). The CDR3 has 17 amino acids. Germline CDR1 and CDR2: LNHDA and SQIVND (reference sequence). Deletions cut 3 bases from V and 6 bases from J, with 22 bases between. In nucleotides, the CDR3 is TGTGCCAGTAGTATTTCCAGAGGGGACGGAATTCGCGATACGCAGTATTTT. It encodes CASSISRGDGIRDTQYF.

Here the CDR3 reads CASSRYRGRYYGYTF. The CDR3 DNA reads as TGTGCCAGCAGCAGATACAGGGGGCGGTACTATGGCTACACCTTC. The chain carries TRBV5-4 and TRBJ1-2; 9 positions match TRBD1. CDR1 is SGHNT, CDR2 YYREEE, per germline (reference sequence). The CDR3 is 15 residues long. V shed 4 bases, J shed 3 bases, and the junction held 7 bases outside the gene matches.

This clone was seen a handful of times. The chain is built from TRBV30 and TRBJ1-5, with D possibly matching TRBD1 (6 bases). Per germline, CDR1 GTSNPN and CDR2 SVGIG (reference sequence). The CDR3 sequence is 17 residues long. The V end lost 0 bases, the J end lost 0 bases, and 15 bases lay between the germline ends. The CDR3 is CAWSVSGQSYSNQPQHF. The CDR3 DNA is TGTGCCTGGAGTGTATCCGGACAGTCATATAGCAATCAGCCCCAGCATTTT.

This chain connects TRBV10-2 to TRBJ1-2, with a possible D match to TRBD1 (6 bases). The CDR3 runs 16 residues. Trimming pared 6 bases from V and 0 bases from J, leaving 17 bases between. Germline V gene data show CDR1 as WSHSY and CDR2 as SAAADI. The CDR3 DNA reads TGCGCCAGCAGCGCGTTCGGGGGGGCAACTAACTATGGCTACACCTTC. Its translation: CASSAFGGATNYGYTF.

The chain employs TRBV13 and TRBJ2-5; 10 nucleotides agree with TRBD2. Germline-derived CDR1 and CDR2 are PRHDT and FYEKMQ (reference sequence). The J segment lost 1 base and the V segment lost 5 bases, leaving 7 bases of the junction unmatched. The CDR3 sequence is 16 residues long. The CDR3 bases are TGTGCCAGCAGCCCATTAGCGGGGGGCCGCCAAGAGACCCAGTACTTC. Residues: CASSPLAGGRQETQYF.

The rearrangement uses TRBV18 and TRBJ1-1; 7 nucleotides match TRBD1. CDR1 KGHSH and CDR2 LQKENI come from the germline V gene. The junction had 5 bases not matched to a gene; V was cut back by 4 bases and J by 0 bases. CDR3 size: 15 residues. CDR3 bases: TGTGCCAGCTCACAGCAGACAGGGATGAACACTGAAGCTTTCTTT. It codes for CASSQQTGMNTEAFF.

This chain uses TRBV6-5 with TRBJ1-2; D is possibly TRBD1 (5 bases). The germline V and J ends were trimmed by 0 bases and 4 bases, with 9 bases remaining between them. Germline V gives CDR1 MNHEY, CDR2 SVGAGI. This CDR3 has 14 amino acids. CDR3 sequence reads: CASSYSRTPYGYTF. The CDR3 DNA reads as TGTGCCAGCAGTTACTCGCGGACACCCTATGGCTACACCTTC.

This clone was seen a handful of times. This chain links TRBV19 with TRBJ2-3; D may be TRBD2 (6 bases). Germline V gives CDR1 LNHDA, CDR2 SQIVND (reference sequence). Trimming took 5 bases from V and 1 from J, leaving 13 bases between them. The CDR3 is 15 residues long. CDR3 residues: CASSGTSSGTDTQYF. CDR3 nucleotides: TGTGCCAGTAGTGGAACTAGCAGTGGCACAGATACGCAGTATTTT.

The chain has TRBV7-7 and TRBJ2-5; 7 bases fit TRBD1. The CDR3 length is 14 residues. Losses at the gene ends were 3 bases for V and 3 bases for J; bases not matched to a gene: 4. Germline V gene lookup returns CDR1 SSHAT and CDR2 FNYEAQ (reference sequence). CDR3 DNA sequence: TGTGCCAGCAGCTTCGGGACAGATAAAGAGACCCAGTACTTC. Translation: CASSFGTDKETQYF. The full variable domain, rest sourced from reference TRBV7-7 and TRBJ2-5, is GAGVSQSPRYKVTKRGQDVTLRCDPISSHATLYWYQQALGQGPEFLTYFNYEAQPDKSGLPSDRFSAERPEGSISTLTIQRTEQRDSAMYRCASSFGTDKETQYFGPGTRLLVL.

The CDR3: CASSLTGTGQGAFF. The CDR3 coding sequence is TGTGCCAGCAGCCTAACCGGGACAGGACAGGGAGCTTTCTTT. The chain has TRBV28 and TRBJ1-1; 8 bases are shared with TRBD1. CDR3 length: 14 amino acids. The germline CDR1 and CDR2 sequences are MDHEN and SYDVKM. Unmatched junction bases numbered 13, after V lost 6 bases and J lost 10 bases.

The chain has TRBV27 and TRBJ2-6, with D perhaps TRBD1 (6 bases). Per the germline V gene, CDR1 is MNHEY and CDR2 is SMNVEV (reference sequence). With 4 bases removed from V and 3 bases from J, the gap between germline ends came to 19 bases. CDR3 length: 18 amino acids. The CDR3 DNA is TGTGCCAGCAGTTCACGCCGGACAGATCCAGGTGGGGCCAACGTCCTGACTTTC. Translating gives CASSSRRTDPGGANVLTF. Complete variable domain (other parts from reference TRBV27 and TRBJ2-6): EAQVTQNPRYLITVTGKKLTVTCSQNMNHEYMSWYRQDPGLGLRQIYYSMNVEVTDKGDVPEGYKVSRKEKRNFPLILESPSPNQTSLYFCASSSRRTDPGGANVLTFGAGSRLTVL.

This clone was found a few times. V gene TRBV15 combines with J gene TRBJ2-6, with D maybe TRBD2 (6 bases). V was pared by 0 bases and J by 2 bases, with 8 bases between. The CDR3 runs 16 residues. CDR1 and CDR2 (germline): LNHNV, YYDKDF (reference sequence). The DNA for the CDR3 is TGTGCCACCAGCAGAGATCGCGGGGCTGGGGCCAACGTCCTGACTTTC. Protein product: CATSRDRGAGANVLTF.

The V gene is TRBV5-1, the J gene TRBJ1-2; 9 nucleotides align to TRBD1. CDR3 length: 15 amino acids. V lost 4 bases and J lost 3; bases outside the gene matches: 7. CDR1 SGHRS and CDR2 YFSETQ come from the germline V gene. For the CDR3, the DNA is TGCGCCAGCAGCAAAGGACAGGGGAACGACTATGGCTACACCTTC. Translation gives CASSKGQGNDYGYTF.

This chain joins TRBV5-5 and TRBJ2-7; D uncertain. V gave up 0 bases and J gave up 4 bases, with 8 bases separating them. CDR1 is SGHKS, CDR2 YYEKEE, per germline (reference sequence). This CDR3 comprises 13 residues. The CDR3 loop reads CASSLEHSYEQYF. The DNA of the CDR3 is TGTGCCAGCAGCTTGGAACATTCGTACGAGCAGTACTTC. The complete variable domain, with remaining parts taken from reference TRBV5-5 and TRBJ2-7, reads DAGVTQSPTHLIKTRGQQVTLRCSPISGHKSVSWYQQVLGQGPQFIFQYYEKEERGRGNFPDRFSARQFPNYSSELNVNALLLGDSALYLCASSLEHSYEQYFGPGTRLTVT.

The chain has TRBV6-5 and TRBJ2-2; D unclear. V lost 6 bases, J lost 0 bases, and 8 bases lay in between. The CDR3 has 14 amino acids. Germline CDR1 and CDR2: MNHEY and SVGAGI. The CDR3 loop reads CASRPRANTGELFF. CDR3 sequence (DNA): TGTGCCAGCAGGCCAAGGGCGAACACCGGGGAGCTGTTTTTT.